This T cell receptor (beta chain) was captured in a study of graft-versus-host responses after intestinal transplantation. In the study overall: Multivisceral, liver-intestinal, or isolated intestinal transplants were performed in recipients. Anti-thymocyte globulin served as induction for all recipients, who then took tacrolimus and steroids for roughly 3 years.

The V and J ends lost 3 bases and 5 bases, in that order; junction bases with no gene match: 9. CDR3 length equals 15 residues. Germline assignment: CDR1 GTSNPN and CDR2 SVGIG (reference sequence). This clone occurred a few times. Irradiated stimulators labeled with violet dye, around 200,000 in number, were plated with around 200,000 CFSE-labeled responders. CD4 and CD8 responders that proliferated in the reaction were FACS-sorted. Study results and caveats: Early post-transplant HvG declines were associated with peak circulating GvH clone levels.

Measured with immunoSEQ multiplex PCR; TCRdb has only the in-frame clones, and not every one. Among about 21,000 clones listed, approximately 40% were seen once. Sequencing used alloreactive CD8+ T cells from a mixed lymphocyte reaction culture, obtained before intestinal transplant. Subset meaning: CFSE-low proliferating T cells sorted from approximately 6-day pre-transplant mixed lymphocyte reaction (GvH or HvG direction). This clonotype was obtained from a human patient who received an intestinal transplant. The chain has TRBV30 and TRBJ2-5; 10 nucleotides line up with TRBD1. In DNA, the CDR3 is TGTGCCTGGAGCGTTTCCGGGACAGGGGCTGAGACCCAGTACTTC. It specifies CAWSVSGTGAETQYF.